A selection of T cell receptor beta chains follows, all from one sample in a study of blood T cell repertoires in COVID-19. Clones were read by immunoSEQ multiplex PCR, and TCRdb kept only the in-frame ones, dropping some. Here the sample spans approximately 78,000 clones, nearly 90% being singletons. Input material: peripheral blood. All receptors come from a man in his fifties with acute or convalescent COVID-19. Each CDR3 is given with its conserved first and last residue. Each record gives: D gene, J gene, V gene, clone size, CDR3 protein, CDR3 DNA. D genes are given only for firm matches. Clone size is shown for a subset of rows, as once, few, many or a class of expanded clone.

.	TRBJ1-2	TRBV6-6	.	CASSYSNGDGYTF	TGTGCCAGCAGTTACTCGAACGGGGATGGCTACACCTTC
TRBD2	TRBJ2-5	TRBV9	.	CASTRGDPKETQYF	TGTGCCAGCACCCGGGGGGACCCCAAAGAGACCCAGTACTTC
TRBD1	TRBJ2-3	TRBV10-3	.	CATQGGTGGLDGTDTQYF	TGTGCCACTCAGGGAGGGACAGGGGGCTTAGATGGAACAGATACGCAGTATTTT
.	TRBJ1-5	TRBV5-4	.	CASSPNGGANQPQHF	TGTGCCAGCAGCCCCAACGGAGGAGCGAATCAGCCCCAGCATTTT
.	TRBJ2-5	TRBV6-9	.	CASSYASSPLPRDRETQYF	TGTGCCAGCAGTTATGCGTCCAGTCCCCTCCCTCGTGACAGAGAGACCCAGTACTTC
TRBD1	TRBJ2-7	TRBV3-1/TRBV3-2	.	CASSVPGQGLYEQYF	TGTGCCAGCAGCGTACCGGGACAGGGTCTTTACGAGCAGTACTTC
.	TRBJ1-1	TRBV7-2	.	CASSLNAGDTEAFF	TGTGCCAGCAGCTTAAATGCGGGGGACACTGAAGCTTTCTTT
.	TRBJ2-3	TRBV7-3	.	CASSKGGRGSADTQYF	TGTGCCAGCAGTAAGGGGGGGCGAGGCTCCGCAGATACGCAGTATTTT
TRBD1	TRBJ1-2	TRBV4-1	.	CASSQDQTGNYGYTF	TGCGCCAGCAGCCAAGACCAGACAGGGAACTATGGCTACACCTTC
.	TRBJ2-1	TRBV11-3	.	CASSITGPSEQFF	TGTGCCAGCAGCATAACAGGACCTTCTGAGCAGTTCTTC
.	TRBJ1-5	TRBV3-1/TRBV3-2	few	CASSQGTGSNQPQHF	TGTGCCAGCAGCCAAGGAACGGGGAGCAATCAGCCCCAGCATTTT
TRBD1	TRBJ1-2	TRBV12-3/TRBV12-4	.	CASSRGQGSYTF	TGTGCCAGCAGCCGTGGACAGGGGAGCTACACCTTC
TRBD1	TRBJ2-1	TRBV3-1/TRBV3-2	.	CASSQVGTTGNNEQFF	TGTGCCAGCAGCCAAGTAGGGACGACAGGGAACAATGAGCAGTTCTTC
TRBD1	TRBJ1-5	TRBV6-5	.	CASKPGTGGRQPQHF	TGTGCCAGCAAGCCTGGGACAGGGGGTCGTCAGCCCCAGCATTTT
TRBD1	TRBJ2-7	TRBV6-5	once	CAVRQGAGYEQYF	TGTGCTGTTAGACAGGGCGCCGGCTACGAGCAGTACTTC
.	TRBJ2-7	TRBV11-2	.	CASSPIGTNYEQYF	TGTGCCAGCAGCCCGATCGGGACAAACTACGAGCAGTACTTC
.	TRBJ1-1	TRBV25-1	.	CASSRRGTEAFF	TGTGCCAGCAGTAGACGAGGCACTGAAGCTTTCTTT
TRBD1	TRBJ2-7	TRBV30	once	CAWKQGYEQYF	TGTGCCTGGAAACAGGGGTACGAGCAGTACTTC